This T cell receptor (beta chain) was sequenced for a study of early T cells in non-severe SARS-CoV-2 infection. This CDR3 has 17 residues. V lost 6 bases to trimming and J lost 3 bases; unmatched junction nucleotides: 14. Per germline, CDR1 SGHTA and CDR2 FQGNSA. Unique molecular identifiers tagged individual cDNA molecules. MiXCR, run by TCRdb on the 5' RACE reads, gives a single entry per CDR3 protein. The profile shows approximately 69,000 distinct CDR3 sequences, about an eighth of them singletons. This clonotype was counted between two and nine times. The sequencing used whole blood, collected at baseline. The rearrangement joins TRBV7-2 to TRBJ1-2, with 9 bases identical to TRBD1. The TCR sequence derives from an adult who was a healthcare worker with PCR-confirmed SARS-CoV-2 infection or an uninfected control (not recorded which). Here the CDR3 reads CASRTTTGQGNHYGYTF. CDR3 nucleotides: TGTGCCAGCAGGACAACCACGGGACAGGGAAATCACTATGGCTACACCTTC.